These T cell receptor beta chains were read from a single sample in a study of shared clonotypes between healthy human individuals. Here immunoSEQ multiplex PCR was the method, and the copy in TCRdb shows in-frame clones only, minus some. Among about 2 million clones listed, roughly 94% were seen once. The sequenced material came from naive CD8+ T cells sorted from blood. The receptor source for this set is a man aged 18-30 years in good health. Each CDR3 is given with its conserved first and last residue. A D gene is named only where the DNA matches it firmly. Some rows mark clone size as missing; the rest say once, few, many or name a class of expanded clone.

V gene	D gene	J gene	clone size	CDR3 protein	CDR3 DNA
TRBV7-9	NA	TRBJ2-5	NA	CASSHQGETQYF	TGTGCCAGCAGCCACCAGGGAGAGACCCAGTACTTC
TRBV6-1	NA	TRBJ2-7	NA	CASSDTGSVYEQYF	TGTGCCAGCAGTGACACAGGGTCGGTCTACGAGCAGTACTTC
TRBV5-1	NA	TRBJ2-7	NA	CASSLVPTYEQYF	TGCGCCAGCAGCTTGGTTCCCACCTACGAGCAGTACTTC
TRBV7-9	NA	TRBJ1-6	NA	CASSWGEYTYNSPLHF	TGTGCCAGCAGCTGGGGGGAATACACCTATAATTCACCCCTCCACTTT
TRBV9	NA	TRBJ2-3	NA	CASSAGESSTDTQYF	TGTGCCAGCAGCGCTGGGGAATCTAGCACAGATACGCAGTATTTT
TRBV5-4	TRBD1	TRBJ1-2	NA	CASSLEGTGSGYGYTF	TGTGCCAGCAGCTTGGAGGGGACAGGGTCTGGCTATGGCTACACCTTC
TRBV7-9	NA	TRBJ2-1	NA	CASSSPAPDSYNEQFF	TGTGCCAGCAGCTCCCCGGCGCCTGACTCCTACAATGAGCAGTTCTTC
TRBV28	NA	TRBJ2-2	NA	CASSLQAANTGELFF	TGTGCCAGCAGTTTACAGGCTGCGAACACCGGGGAGCTGTTTTTT
TRBV13	NA	TRBJ1-2	NA	CASSSIRANYGYTF	TGTGCCAGCAGCTCCATTAGGGCGAACTATGGCTACACCTTC
TRBV11-2	NA	TRBJ2-1	NA	CASSLAGNNEQFF	TGTGCCAGCAGCTTAGCCGGGAACAATGAGCAGTTCTTC
TRBV5-6	TRBD1	TRBJ2-1	NA	CASSSSRDRVDEQFF	TGTGCCAGCAGCTCGTCCCGGGACAGGGTCGATGAGCAGTTCTTC
TRBV7-6	TRBD2	TRBJ2-1	NA	CASSLAGLGFYNEQFF	TGTGCCAGCAGCTTAGCGGGACTAGGTTTCTACAATGAGCAGTTCTTC
TRBV7-9	TRBD2	TRBJ2-1	NA	CASSPSMLAGFHNEQFF	TGTGCCAGCAGCCCCTCTATGCTAGCGGGATTTCACAATGAGCAGTTCTTC
TRBV7-8	NA	TRBJ2-2	NA	CASSKRISENTGELFF	TGTGCCAGCAGCAAACGGATTTCGGAGAACACCGGGGAGCTGTTTTTT
TRBV13	TRBD1	TRBJ2-2	NA	CASSLDRGGTGELFF	TGTGCCAGCAGCCTAGACAGGGGAGGCACCGGGGAGCTGTTTTTT
TRBV5-4	TRBD2	TRBJ2-1	NA	CASSLASGTSYNEQFF	TGTGCCAGCAGCTTGGCTAGCGGGACCTCCTACAATGAGCAGTTCTTC
TRBV7-2	NA	TRBJ2-3	NA	CASSYLGASGALTDTQYF	TGTGCCAGCAGCTACCTGGGGGCTAGCGGAGCCCTCACAGATACGCAGTATTTT
TRBV27	NA	TRBJ2-1	NA	CASSPGPSYNEQFF	TGTGCCAGCAGTCCCGGACCATCCTACAATGAGCAGTTCTTC
TRBV7-2	TRBD2	TRBJ2-3	NA	CASSLVTSGYTDTQYF	TGTGCCAGCAGCTTAGTAACTAGCGGTTACACAGATACGCAGTATTTT
TRBV21-1	NA	TRBJ1-5	few	CASSTRTGGSDQPQHF	TGTGCCAGCAGCACGCGGACAGGGGGGAGCGATCAGCCCCAGCATTTT
TRBV7-9	NA	TRBJ1-3	NA	CASSPEGNTIYF	TGTGCCAGCAGCCCGGAGGGAAACACCATATATTTT
TRBV30	NA	TRBJ2-7	NA	CAWSLGPSAAYEQYF	TGTGCCTGGAGCCTAGGGCCGTCGGCTGCCTACGAGCAGTACTTC